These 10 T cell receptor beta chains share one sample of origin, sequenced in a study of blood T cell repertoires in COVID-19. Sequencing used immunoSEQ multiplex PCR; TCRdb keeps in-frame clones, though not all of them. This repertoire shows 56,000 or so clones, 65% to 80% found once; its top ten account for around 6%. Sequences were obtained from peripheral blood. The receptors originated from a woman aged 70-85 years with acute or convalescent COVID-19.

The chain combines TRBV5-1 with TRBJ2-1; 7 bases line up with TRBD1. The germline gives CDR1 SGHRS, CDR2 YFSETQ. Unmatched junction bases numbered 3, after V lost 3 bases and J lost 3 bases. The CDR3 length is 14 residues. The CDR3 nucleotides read TGCGCCAGCAGCTCCGGGGACAGCTACAATGAGCAGTTCTTC. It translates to CASSSGDSYNEQFF.

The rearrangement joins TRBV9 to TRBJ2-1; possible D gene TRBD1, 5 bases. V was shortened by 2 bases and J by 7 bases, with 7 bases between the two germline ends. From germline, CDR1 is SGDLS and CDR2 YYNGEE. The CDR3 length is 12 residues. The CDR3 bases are TGTGCCAGCAGCGTGAAGGGGAATGAGCAGTTCTTC. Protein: CASSVKGNEQFF.

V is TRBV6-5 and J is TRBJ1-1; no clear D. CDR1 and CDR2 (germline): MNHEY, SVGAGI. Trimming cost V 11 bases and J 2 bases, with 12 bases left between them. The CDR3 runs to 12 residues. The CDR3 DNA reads TGTGCCGCAAGCGCAGCAAACACTGAAGCTTTCTTT. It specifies CAASAANTEAFF.

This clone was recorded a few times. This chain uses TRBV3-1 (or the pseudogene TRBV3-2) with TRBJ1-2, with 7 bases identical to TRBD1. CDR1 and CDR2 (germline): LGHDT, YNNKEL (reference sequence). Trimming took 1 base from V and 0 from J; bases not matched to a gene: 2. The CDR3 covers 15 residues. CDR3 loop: CASSQVGTANYGYTF. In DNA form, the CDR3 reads TGTGCCAGCAGCCAAGTAGGGACAGCTAACTATGGCTACACCTTC.

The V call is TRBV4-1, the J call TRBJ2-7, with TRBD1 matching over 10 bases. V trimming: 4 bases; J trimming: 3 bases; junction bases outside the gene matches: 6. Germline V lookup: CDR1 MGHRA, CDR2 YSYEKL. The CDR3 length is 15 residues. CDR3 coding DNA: TGCGCCAGCAGCCCACCCGGGACAGGGGTCTACGAGCAGTACTTC. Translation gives CASSPPGTGVYEQYF.

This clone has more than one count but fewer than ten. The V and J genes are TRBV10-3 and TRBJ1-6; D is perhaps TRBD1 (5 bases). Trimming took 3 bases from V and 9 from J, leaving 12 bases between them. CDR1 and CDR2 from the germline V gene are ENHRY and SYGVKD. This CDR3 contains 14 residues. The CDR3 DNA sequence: TGTGCCATCAGTGATAGCGGGGCTGGTTCACCCCTCCACTTT. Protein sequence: CAISDSGAGSPLHF.

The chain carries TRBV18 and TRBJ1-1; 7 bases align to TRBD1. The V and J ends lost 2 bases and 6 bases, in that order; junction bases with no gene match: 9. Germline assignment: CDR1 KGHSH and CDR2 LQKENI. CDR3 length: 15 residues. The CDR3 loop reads CASSPSRQGQPEAFF. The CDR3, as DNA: TGTGCCAGCTCACCATCCCGACAGGGTCAACCTGAAGCTTTCTTT.

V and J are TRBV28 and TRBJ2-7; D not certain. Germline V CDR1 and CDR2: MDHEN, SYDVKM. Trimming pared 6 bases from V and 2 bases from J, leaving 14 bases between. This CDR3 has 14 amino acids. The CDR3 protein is CASRTEEIPYEQYF. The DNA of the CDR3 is TGTGCCAGCAGAACAGAAGAAATCCCCTACGAGCAGTACTTC. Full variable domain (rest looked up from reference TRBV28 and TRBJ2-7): DVKVTQSSRYLVKRTGEKVFLECVQDMDHENMFWYRQDPGLGLRLIYFSYDVKMKEKGDIPEGYSVSREKKERFSLILESASTNQTSMYLCASRTEEIPYEQYFGPGTRLTVT.

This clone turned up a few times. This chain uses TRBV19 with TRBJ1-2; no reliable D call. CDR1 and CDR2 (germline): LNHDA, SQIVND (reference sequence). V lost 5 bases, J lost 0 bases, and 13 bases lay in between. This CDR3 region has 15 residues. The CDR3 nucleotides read TGTGCCAGTAGTTTCCTGGGCGTTTCTAACTATGGCTACACCTTC. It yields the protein CASSFLGVSNYGYTF. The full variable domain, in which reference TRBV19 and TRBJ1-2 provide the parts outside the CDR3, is DGGITQSPKYLFRKEGQNVTLSCEQNLNHDAMYWYRQDPGQGLRLIYYSQIVNDFQKGDIAEGYSVSREKKESFPLTVTSAQKNPTAFYLCASSFLGVSNYGYTFGSGTRLTVV.

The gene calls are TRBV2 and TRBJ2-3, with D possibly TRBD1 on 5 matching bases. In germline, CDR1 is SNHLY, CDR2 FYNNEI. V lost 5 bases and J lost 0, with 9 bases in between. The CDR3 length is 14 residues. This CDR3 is CASSLDSSTDTQYF. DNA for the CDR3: TGTGCCAGCAGTCTCGACAGCAGCACAGATACGCAGTATTTT. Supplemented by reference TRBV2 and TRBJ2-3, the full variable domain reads EPEVTQTPSHQVTQMGQEVILRCVPISNHLYFYWYRQILGQKVEFLVSFYNNEISEKSEIFDDQFSVERPDGSNFTLKIRSTKLEDSAMYFCASSLDSSTDTQYFGPGTRLTVL.